The following is a T cell receptor (beta chain) sequence with its context. The antigen is not known. Its ends do not fully match the called genes, so a read error is possible. Each ophthalmopathy patient scored at least 3 on the Clinical Activity Score and at least 4 on NOSPECS grade, with duration under 3 months. Diagnoses used clinical symptoms, serum thyroxine and TRAb, thyroid ultrasound and orbital computed tomography. The investigators amplified TCR beta CDR3 regions from RNA transcripts. Primed by the HTBI set, a first-round RT-PCR was run on the TCR CDR3. TCRdb ran MiXCR on the multiplex PCR reads and lists one entry per CDR3 protein. This sample yields roughly 550,000 distinct CDR3 sequences, of which 15% to 20% are seen a single time; approximately 30% belongs to the top ten. The length of the CDR3 is 18 residues. Looked up from germline, CDR1 is SGHTA and CDR2 is FQGNSA. This specimen belongs to a study of T cells in Graves' hyperthyroidism and ophthalmopathy.

General study findings and limits: Appearing also in blood were most of the thyroid clonotypes expanded above 0.001. By a 13 V-J model, ophthalmopathy was set apart from stable hyperthyroidism.

This chain joins TRBV7-2 and TRBJ2-4, with TRBD2 matching 8 bases. Sequencing was done on a sample of blood. This sequence was found in a woman in her twenties or thirties with Graves' ophthalmopathy. CDR3 protein: CASGFGLSGRLAKNIQYF. Here the CDR3 DNA reads TGTGCCAGCGGCTTCGGACTAAGCGGGAGACTAGCCAAAAACATTCAGTACTTC. The full variable domain, with the rest looked up from reference TRBV7-2 and TRBJ2-4, is GAGVSQSPSNKVTEKGKDVELRCDPISGHTALYWYRQSLGQGLEFLIYFQGNSAPDKSGLPSDRFSAERTGGSVSTLTIQRTQQEDSAVYLCASGFGLSGRLAKNIQYFGAGTRLSVL.